This entry lists 11 T cell receptor beta chains sequenced from one sample in a study of CD8 T cells in ankylosing spondylitis. One entry per CDR3 protein, called by TCRdb with MiXCR from the 5' RACE reads. Here the sample spans 230,000 or so distinct CDR3 sequences, 24% being singletons. Sequencing was done on a sample of blood, either unsorted or a sorted T cell fraction (not recorded which). Every receptor here comes from a male donor with ankylosing spondylitis or in good health (not recorded which).

The chain couples TRBV3-1 to TRBJ2-5, with 9 bases aligning to TRBD2. Trimming took 6 bases from V and 5 from J; bases not matched to a gene: 22. CDR1 and CDR2 (germline): LGHDT, YNNKEL (reference sequence). The CDR3 runs to 19 residues. The CDR3 reads CASSRLLPRRGGVLETQYF. CDR3 nucleotides: TGTGCCAGCAGTCGCCTATTACCTCGGCGGGGGGGCGTTTTGGAGACCCAGTACTTC.

Many counts were recorded for this clonotype. This sequence joins TRBV5-1 and TRBJ2-3, with TRBD2 identical over 8 bases. V gave up 2 bases and J gave up 3 bases; unmatched junction bases: 5. CDR1 is SGHRS and CDR2 is YFSETQ in the germline V gene. CDR3 size: 15 residues. CDR3 nucleotide sequence: TGCGCCAGCAGCTTCGGGCGGGGGGCAACAGATACGCAGTATTTT. Its protein product is CASSFGRGATDTQYF.

This clonotype came up many times. This sequence joins TRBV12-3 or TRBV12-4 and TRBJ1-2; tentative D call: TRBD1 (5 bases). V was trimmed by 10 bases and J by 2 bases, leaving 14 bases between them. CDR3 length: 13 amino acids. The CDR3 reads CATTLRENYGYTF. CDR3 DNA: TGTGCCACCACCCTCAGGGAGAACTATGGCTACACCTTC.

The table lists this clonotype with many counts. This chain connects TRBV20-1 to TRBJ2-7; 9 bases agree with TRBD2. The CDR3 has 15 amino acids. CDR1 is DFQATT and CDR2 is SNEGSKA in the germline V gene (reference sequence). J was trimmed by 7 bases and V by 5 bases; bases with no gene match: 15. The CDR3 DNA follows: TGCAGTGCTGATAACCCCGTAGCGGGGGTTGATGAGCAGTACTTC. This codes for CSADNPVAGVDEQYF.

This clonotype has only a few counts. V and J are TRBV20-1 and TRBJ2-7, with 7 positions matching TRBD1. CDR3 length: 14 residues. Germline CDR1 reads DFQATT; CDR2 reads SNEGSKA (reference sequence). V dropped 6 bases and J dropped 3; count of bases not matched to a gene: 11. The CDR3 is CSAYTIRDSYEQYF. For the CDR3, the DNA is TGCAGTGCCTACACCATCCGGGACAGCTACGAGCAGTACTTC.

This clonotype has just a few counts. The rearrangement uses TRBV3-1 and TRBJ1-2; 8 nucleotides line up with TRBD1. Germline V lookup: CDR1 LGHDT, CDR2 YNNKEL (reference sequence). The CDR3 is 14 residues long. The ends lost 2 bases at V and 2 bases at J; junction bases unmatched: 1. The CDR3 sequence is CASSQRTGNYGYTF. Here the CDR3 DNA reads TGTGCCAGCAGCCAACGGACAGGGAACTATGGCTACACCTTC.

The rearrangement joins TRBV7-6 to TRBJ2-5, with 7 bases matching TRBD2. J was trimmed by 1 base and V by 0 bases; bases with no gene match: 2. The CDR3 is 15 residues long. The germline V gene encodes CDR1 SGHVS and CDR2 FNYEAQ. The CDR3 DNA is TGTGCCAGCAGCTTAGCCCCTAGCGGCCAAGAGACCCAGTACTTC. Its protein product is CASSLAPSGQETQYF.

The table lists this clonotype with a count of one. A much larger clonotype is one base distant, so this may be a read error. The V call is TRBV2, the J call TRBJ2-5; D gene uncertain. The CDR3 has 12 residues. The germline gives CDR1 SNHLY, CDR2 FYNNEI. The CDR3 region is CASREAPGTQYF. The CDR3 DNA reads TGTGCCAGCAGAGAAGCCCCCGGGACCCAGTACTTC.

This clonotype has ten or more counts. The rearrangement uses TRBV6-4 and TRBJ2-1; D could derive from TRBD1 or TRBD2 (6 bases each). This CDR3 is built from 15 residues. Germline-derived CDR1 and CDR2 are MRHNA and SNTAGT. V lost 0 bases and J lost 7, with 13 bases in between. The CDR3 loop is CASSDSVGGENEQFF. CDR3 nucleotide sequence: TGTGCCAGCAGTGACTCTGTGGGGGGCGAGAATGAGCAGTTCTTC.

The sample holds many counts of this clonotype. The V call is TRBV12-3 or TRBV12-4, the J call TRBJ2-7; 7 nucleotides match TRBD1. This CDR3 comprises 13 residues. Germline trimming cut 8 bases from V and 3 bases from J; bases unmatched to any gene: 7. The CDR3 sequence is CASGWTGVYEQYF. Here the CDR3 DNA reads TGTGCCAGCGGGTGGACAGGAGTCTACGAGCAGTACTTC.

This clonotype was found a few times. The chain employs TRBV20-1 and TRBJ2-1, with unresolved D. In germline, CDR1 is DFQATT, CDR2 SNEGSKA (reference sequence). The CDR3 is 14 residues long. With 0 bases removed from V and 4 bases from J, the gap between germline ends came to 10 bases. CDR3 sequence reads: CSARDPILYNEQFF. DNA for the CDR3: TGCAGTGCTAGAGATCCTATTCTGTACAATGAGCAGTTCTTC.